Each of the 24 T cell receptor beta chains below was sequenced from the same sample in a study of blood T cells in healthy people across ages. Alongside a J-beta primer mix, a sample-barcoded 5' primer served in a second PCR lasting about 6 to 12 cycles. TCRdb analysed the 5' RACE reads with MiXCR anew, one entry per CDR3 protein. The sample yields 700,000 to 900,000 distinct CDR3 sequences, about 53% seen once. The sequenced material came from blood. The receptors stem from a man older than 75 in good health.

The chain joins TRBV6-1 to TRBJ2-1, with 8 nucleotides matching TRBD2. The germline CDR1 and CDR2 sequences are MNHNS and SASEGT. Germline trimming cut 6 bases from V and 0 bases from J; bases unmatched to any gene: 10. The CDR3 is 17 residues long. The CDR3 DNA reads TGTGCCAGCAGGGCCTTCCCCGGGACTAGCTCCTACAATGAGCAGTTCTTC. Its protein product is CASRAFPGTSSYNEQFF.

This clonotype appeared many times. This chain joins TRBV7-2 and TRBJ1-4; tentatively, D is TRBD1 (5 bases). Germline lookup yields CDR1 SGHTA and CDR2 FQGNSA. CDR3 length: 14 residues. Trimming pared 7 bases from V and 6 bases from J, leaving 15 bases between. The CDR3 sequence: CASTQGGGDEKLFF. The CDR3 nucleotides read TGTGCCAGCACCCAGGGCGGCGGGGATGAAAAACTGTTTTTT. Supplemented by reference TRBV7-2 and TRBJ1-4, the full variable domain reads GAGVSQSPSNKVTEKGKDVELRCDPISGHTALYWYRQSLGQGLEFLIYFQGNSAPDKSGLPSDRFSAERTGGSVSTLTIQRTQQEDSAVYLCASTQGGGDEKLFFGSGTQLSVL.

The V call is TRBV29-1, the J call TRBJ2-1; TRBD2 matches at 8 bases. The trim removed 8 bases at V and 4 bases at J, leaving 13 bases unmatched. This CDR3 spans 15 amino acids. Germline V gives CDR1 SQVTM, CDR2 ANQGSEA. The CDR3 nucleotides are TGCAGCTCCCAGGCCCCTAGCGGGTCTTACAATGAGCAGTTCTTC. The encoded protein is CSSQAPSGSYNEQFF.

This chain uses TRBV20-1 with TRBJ2-7; 12 positions agree with TRBD1. Trimming at V came to 3 bases and at J to 3 bases, leaving 6 bases not matched to a gene. Germline V gene lookup returns CDR1 DFQATT and CDR2 SNEGSKA (reference sequence). The CDR3 runs to 15 residues. CDR3 loop: CSASTGTGGSYEQYF. DNA for the CDR3: TGCAGTGCTAGCACCGGGACAGGGGGCAGCTACGAGCAGTACTTC.

The rearrangement uses TRBV6-5 and TRBJ2-7; 12 bases agree with TRBD1. The J call could be wrong; TRBJ2-5 is a better fit for the DNA end. Looked up from germline, CDR1 is MNHEY and CDR2 is SVGAGI. The CDR3 spans 16 residues. This CDR3 is CASSKSRDRGRETQYF. Written as DNA, the CDR3 is TGTGCCAGCAGTAAAAGCCGGGACAGGGGGCGGGAGACCCAGTACTTC.

CDR3 protein: CATSRGTRREQYF. The CDR3 DNA reads as TGTGCCACCAGCCGGGGGACTCGACGCGAGCAGTACTTC. The chain employs TRBV24-1 and TRBJ2-7, with TRBD2 as a possible D gene (6 bases). Trimming removed 7 bases at V and 6 bases at J, with 15 bases between. Germline V CDR1 and CDR2: KGHDR, SFDVKD. The CDR3 length is 13 residues.

The V and J genes are TRBV19 and TRBJ2-7; possible D gene TRBD1, 6 bases. Germline values: CDR1 LNHDA, CDR2 SQIVND (reference sequence). The V gene lost 3 bases and the J gene lost 3 bases, with 12 bases spanning the gap. The CDR3 totals 14 residues. In nucleotides, the CDR3 is TGTGCCAGTAGTATCTCAGGGGAAGACTACGAGCAGTACTTC. Translated: CASSISGEDYEQYF.

The chain couples TRBV20-1 to TRBJ2-1; 7 positions agree with TRBD2. The V gene end was trimmed by 2 bases and the J gene end by 0 bases; junction bases not matched to a gene: 4. The CDR3 spans 15 residues. The germline V gene has CDR1 DFQATT and CDR2 SNEGSKA (reference sequence). The CDR3 here is CSARHRDYSYNEQFF. The CDR3 bases are TGCAGTGCTAGACACCGGGACTACTCCTACAATGAGCAGTTCTTC.

Concerning this clonotype: Germline and junction disagree at one end, which may indicate a read error. The chain employs TRBV3-1 and TRBJ2-5, with D hard to call. This CDR3 spans 13 amino acids. The germline gives CDR1 LGHDT, CDR2 YNNKEL (reference sequence). The CDR3 DNA sequence: TGTGCCAACAGCCAATGGATCATAGAGACCCAGTACTTC. Its protein is CANSQWIIETQYF.

This chain joins TRBV28 and TRBJ1-1, with a weak D call TRBD1 (6 bases). This CDR3 contains 11 residues. Germline assignment: CDR1 MDHEN and CDR2 SYDVKM. Between the trimmed V and J ends, which lost 6 bases and 8 bases, there was a span of 10 bases. The CDR3 protein is CASRTGQEAFF. DNA for the CDR3: TGTGCCAGCAGAACAGGGCAAGAAGCTTTCTTT.

The chain carries TRBV1 and TRBJ2-5. TRBV1 is a pseudogene. The CDR3 consists of 18 residues. CDR3 sequence: CTSSESPNQTELQETQYF. The DNA of the CDR3 is TGCACCAGCAGCGAAAGCCCGAACCAAACAGAGTTACAAGAGACCCAGTACTTC.

The V call is TRBV18, the J call TRBJ2-4; no reliable D call. Between the trimmed V and J ends, which lost 3 bases and 3 bases, there was a span of 9 bases. Per the germline V gene, CDR1 is KGHSH and CDR2 is LQKENI. This CDR3 comprises 14 residues. CDR3 coding DNA: TGTGCCAGCTCACCCGGCAGCGTCAAAAACATTCAGTACTTC. It is translated as CASSPGSVKNIQYF. Full variable domain (remainder filled in from reference TRBV18 and TRBJ2-4): NAGVMQNPRHLVRRRGQEARLRCSPMKGHSHVYWYRQLPEEGLKFMVYLQKENIIDESGMPKERFSAEFPKEGPSILRIQQVVRGDSAAYFCASSPGSVKNIQYFGAGTRLSVL.

The chain has TRBV7-9 and TRBJ2-5; D might be TRBD2 (6 bases). Germline CDR1 SEHNR, CDR2 FQNEAQ (reference sequence). The CDR3 covers 16 residues. V lost 5 bases to trimming and J lost 4 bases, with 20 bases between them. This CDR3 is CASSRGQVGRSETQYF. Written as DNA, the CDR3 is TGTGCCAGCAGCAGGGGTCAGGTCGGGAGATCAGAGACCCAGTACTTC.

This clonotype was seen only a few times. This chain uses TRBV5-1 with TRBJ2-4, with D possibly being TRBD2 (5 bases). With the DNA end fitting TRBJ2-7 better, the J assignment may be wrong. Germline V gene data show CDR1 as SGHRS and CDR2 as YFSETQ. This CDR3 spans 14 amino acids. Here the CDR3 DNA reads TGCGCCAGCAGCTCCGGAGGTTCTCGGGACGAGCAGTACTTC. Translated, it gives CASSSGGSRDEQYF.

Remarks on this clonotype: The conserved phenylalanine or tryptophan is not found at the CDR3 terminus, so this likely reflects a read error. V and J are TRBV4-2 and TRBJ2-5, with D perhaps matching TRBD2 (6 bases). In germline, CDR1 is LGHNA, CDR2 YNFKEQ. The CDR3 covers 18 residues. Trimming pared 1 base from V and 3 bases from J, leaving 21 bases between. CDR3 loop: CASSQAGQAGQGEETQYY. Here the CDR3 DNA reads TGTGCCAGCAGCCAAGCAGGACAAGCGGGCCAAGGTGAAGAGACCCAGTACTAC.

The table lists this clonotype with a few counts. V and J are TRBV15 and TRBJ2-5; perhaps D is TRBD1 or TRBD2 (5 bases each). V lost 0 bases, J lost 4 bases, and 12 bases lay in between. This CDR3 region has 15 residues. In germline, CDR1 is LNHNV, CDR2 YYDKDF (reference sequence). CDR3 in amino acids: CATSRDLLGGETQYF. The CDR3 DNA sequence: TGTGCCACCAGCAGAGATCTACTTGGGGGAGAGACCCAGTACTTC.

This clonotype was seen only a few times. V and J are TRBV6-6 and TRBJ2-5; the D is unclear. The DNA end lines up better with TRBJ2-7; the J call may be wrong. The CDR3 contains 11 residues. CDR1 is MNHNY and CDR2 is SVGAGI in the germline V gene (reference sequence). The CDR3 is CASTGIYEQYF. The CDR3 DNA reads as TGTGCCAGCACTGGAATCTACGAGCAGTACTTC.

This clonotype came up a few times. The chain couples TRBV7-2 to TRBJ2-3; 12 bases map to TRBD2. V trimming: 5 bases; J trimming: 4 bases; junction bases outside the gene matches: 4. The CDR3 length is 15 residues. Germline values: CDR1 SGHTA, CDR2 FQGNSA. The chain's CDR3 is CASSQLAGGPDTQYF. DNA of the CDR3: TGTGCCAGCAGCCAACTAGCGGGAGGCCCAGATACGCAGTATTTT. The variable domain in full, with the rest retrieved from reference TRBV7-2 and TRBJ2-3, is GAGVSQSPSNKVTEKGKDVELRCDPISGHTALYWYRQSLGQGLEFLIYFQGNSAPDKSGLPSDRFSAERTGGSVSTLTIQRTQQEDSAVYLCASSQLAGGPDTQYFGPGTRLTVL.

In this sample, this clonotype turned up many times. CDR3 sequence (DNA): TGTGCCAGCAGCTCGACAGGGGTCTATGGCTACACCTTC. It translates to CASSSTGVYGYTF. V and J are TRBV5-6 and TRBJ1-2; 8 positions agree with TRBD1. V lost 3 bases, J lost 4 bases, and 2 bases stayed unmatched. The CDR3 length is 13 residues. The germline V gene encodes CDR1 SGHDT and CDR2 YYEEEE.

The rearrangement joins TRBV7-9 to TRBJ2-5, with a possible D match to TRBD2 (5 bases). The CDR3 is 14 residues long. In germline, CDR1 is SEHNR, CDR2 FQNEAQ (reference sequence). Trimming removed 5 bases from V and 2 bases from J, with 12 bases in between. The CDR3 protein is CASSNGRTQETQYF. For the CDR3, the DNA is TGTGCCAGCAGCAACGGACGGACTCAAGAGACCCAGTACTTC.

Notes on this clonotype: Lacking the conserved final phenylalanine or tryptophan, this CDR3 likely reflects a read error. This chain connects TRBV6-6 to TRBJ1-1, with 7 nucleotides matching TRBD1. The CDR3 totals 14 residues. Trimming at V came to 6 bases and at J to 1 base, leaving 5 bases not matched to a gene. In germline, CDR1 is MNHNY, CDR2 SVGAGI (reference sequence). This CDR3 is CASRKQGSNTEAFL. For the CDR3, the DNA is TGTGCCAGCAGAAAACAGGGGTCGAACACTGAAGCTTTCCTT.

This clonotype was detected only once. The chain carries TRBV2 and TRBJ2-1, with 7 positions matching TRBD1. The J call may be mistaken, given a closer DNA end match to TRBJ2-7. Germline V gene lookup returns CDR1 SNHLY and CDR2 FYNNEI. The CDR3 is made up of 13 amino acids. CDR3: CASIGPQGDEQYF. Written as DNA, the CDR3 is TGTGCCAGCATTGGGCCCCAGGGGGACGAGCAGTACTTC.

V is TRBV5-1 and J is TRBJ2-3; unclear D gene. The CDR3 is 14 amino acids. Per the germline V gene, CDR1 is SGHRS and CDR2 is YFSETQ. Trimming pared 2 bases from V and 0 bases from J, leaving 7 bases between. CDR3 amino acids: CASSFVVSTDTQYF. The CDR3 DNA sequence: TGCGCCAGCAGCTTTGTCGTTAGCACAGATACGCAGTATTTT. Complete variable domain (other parts from reference TRBV5-1 and TRBJ2-3): KAGVTQTPRYLIKTRGQQVTLSCSPISGHRSVSWYQQTPGQGLQFLFEYFSETQRNKGNFPGRFSGRQFSNSRSEMNVSTLELGDSALYLCASSFVVSTDTQYFGPGTRLTVL.

In its sample, this clonotype was seen a few times. This rearrangement joins TRBV29-1 to TRBJ2-3; 7 nucleotides agree with TRBD2. V was clipped by 4 bases and J by 4 bases; unmatched bases: 14. CDR1 SQVTM and CDR2 ANQGSEA come from the germline V gene. The CDR3 loop spans 16 amino acids. This chain's CDR3 is CSVGRTAGEGADTQYF. The CDR3 DNA reads TGCAGCGTTGGTAGGACGGCGGGAGAAGGCGCAGATACGCAGTATTTT.